This T cell receptor (beta chain) was identified in a study of identical twins. Germline lookup yields CDR1 SGHDT and CDR2 YYEEEE. This CDR3 is 15 amino acids long. The V and J ends lost 4 bases and 8 bases respectively, with 21 bases between them. Template switching (which added a universal primer site) was used, and cDNA carried unique molecular identifiers. TCRdb re-analysed the 5' RACE reads in MiXCR, keeping a single row per CDR3 protein. Of about 450,000 distinct CDR3 sequences listed, 18% were seen once; the top ten hold 12%. Findings and limits, study-wide: Reduced insertions were recorded for abundant cord blood beta clonotypes, with no such pattern in memory repertoires. Twin-shared out-of-frame alpha sequences were enriched for low generation probability.

In its sample, this clonotype was seen many times. Its specificity is not known. The chain uses TRBV5-6 and TRBJ1-2; the D gene is possibly TRBD1 (6 bases). The sequencing sample was made of naive T cells sorted from blood. The receptor was isolated from a man in his forties or fifties in good health. CDR3 amino acids: CASSRGEGVTGGYTF. The CDR3 DNA reads TGTGCCAGCAGCCGGGGCGAGGGGGTAACGGGGGGCTACACCTTC.